These T cell receptor beta chains were read from a single sample in a study of a mutant IDH1 vaccine in newly diagnosed glioma. Measured with immunoSEQ multiplex PCR; TCRdb has only the in-frame clones, and not every one. In the table there are some 66,000 clones, around four fifths of which are singletons. No antigen has been identified for these receptors. The input for sequencing was PBMCs, taken from a glioma patient whose treatment included an IDH1 peptide vaccine. The receptors originated from a man aged 25 to 40 with glioma. CDR3s include the opening cysteine and the closing phenylalanine or tryptophan. Each record gives: V gene, D gene, J gene, clone size, CDR3 DNA, CDR3 protein. D genes are given only for firm matches. A row's size may be missing; if present it is once, few, many or a size class.

TRBV28,TRBD1,TRBJ2-5,-,TGTGCCAGCAGCTCCTTTCCTAGGGGGCGGTGGGAGACCCAGTACTTC,CASSSFPRGRWETQYF
TRBV6-6,-,TRBJ1-3,few,TGTGCCAGCGCCGATATCCGAAACACCATATATTTT,CASADIRNTIYF
TRBV7-8,-,TRBJ2-7,-,TGTGCCAGCAGCTTAGTGGCAGGGACGGGCTTCGAGCAGTACTTC,CASSLVAGTGFEQYF
TRBV14,TRBD2,TRBJ2-1,-,TGTGCCAGCAGCCAGATAGCGGGGGTACCTGTGGATGAGCAGTTCTTC,CASSQIAGVPVDEQFF
TRBV10-2,-,TRBJ1-2,-,TGCGCCAGCACTGGAACGAACTCCCTAGCCGTCTATGGCTACACCTTC,CASTGTNSLAVYGYTF
TRBV6-6,-,TRBJ1-2,-,TGTGCCAGCAGCCCTTCCGGGACAATTGGCTACACCTTC,CASSPSGTIGYTF
TRBV7-8,-,TRBJ2-7,-,TGTGCCAGCAGCCCCATACTAGGGAATCCCTACGAGCAGTACTTC,CASSPILGNPYEQYF
TRBV7-6,-,TRBJ1-2,-,TGTGCCAGCAAAATTCGGCGGGTGGTGAACTATGGCTACACCTTC,CASKIRRVVNYGYTF
TRBV6-5,TRBD1,TRBJ2-1,-,TGTGCCAGCAGACGTCACAGGGGGCCCAATGAGCAGTTCTTC,CASRRHRGPNEQFF
TRBV10-1,-,TRBJ1-6,few,TGCGCCAGCAGTGACGGTCCCTATTCACCCCTCCACTTT,CASSDGPYSPLHF
TRBV9,TRBD1,TRBJ2-3,-,TGTGCCAGCAGCGAAACAGGGGGAGCAGATACGCAGTATTTT,CASSETGGADTQYF
TRBV7-2,TRBD1,TRBJ2-3,-,TGTGCCAGCAGCAAAGGGACAGTTAGCACAGATACGCAGTATTTT,CASSKGTVSTDTQYF
TRBV5-4,-,TRBJ2-7,-,TGTGCCAGCAGCTTGGGGGATTCGGGAGAGCAGTACTTC,CASSLGDSGEQYF
TRBV1,-,TRBJ2-2,-,TGCACCAGCAGCCAAGATTCCCCCTGTAGCGGGGGGAACACCGGGGAGCTGTTTTTT,CTSSQDSPCSGGNTGELFF
TRBV14,TRBD2,TRBJ2-1,-,TGTGCCAGCAGCCAAGATGCGCTAGCGGGGAGGTTCGATGAGCAGTTCTTC,CASSQDALAGRFDEQFF
TRBV29-1,TRBD1,TRBJ1-2,-,TGCAGCGCTAGACAGGGAGGCTATGGCTACACCTTC,CSARQGGYGYTF
TRBV4-2,-,TRBJ2-1,-,TGTGCCAGCAGCCCGGGCGGGGTTACCTACAATGAGCAGTTCTTC,CASSPGGVTYNEQFF
TRBV19,TRBD1,TRBJ1-1,few,TGTGCCAGTAGTATAGTAGCAGGGGGCACTGAAGCTTTCTTT,CASSIVAGGTEAFF
TRBV2,TRBD2,TRBJ2-1,-,TGTGCCAGCAGTTACTTTAGCGGGGGGGTCTCCTACAATGAGCAGTTCTTC,CASSYFSGGVSYNEQFF
TRBV9,-,TRBJ1-2,-,TGTGCCAGCAGCGTAGGCGGGAAACCCCACCACCGGTTTGGCTACACCTTC,CASSVGGKPHHRFGYTF
TRBV6-5,-,TRBJ2-1,once,TGTGCCAGCAGCCCCCATCACCTTACGAAGAATGAGCAGTTCTTC,CASSPHHLTKNEQFF
TRBV4-2,TRBD1,TRBJ2-7,-,TGTGCCAGCAGCCAAGATCCACAGGGGGACGAGCAGTACTTC,CASSQDPQGDEQYF
TRBV13,TRBD1,TRBJ2-1,-,TGTGCCAGCAGCCCGGGGACAGGTAATGAGCAGTTCTTC,CASSPGTGNEQFF
TRBV7-9,TRBD1,TRBJ1-4,-,TGTGCCAGCAGCGTATCCGGGACAGTGAAGGAAAAACTGTTTTTT,CASSVSGTVKEKLFF
TRBV27,TRBD1,TRBJ2-3,-,TGTGCCAGCACTGAATCCTGGGACAGGCTCACAGATACGCAGTATTTT,CASTESWDRLTDTQYF
TRBV2,-,TRBJ1-5,few,TGTGCCAGCAGACCGGACAGCAGCAATCAGCCCCAGCATTTT,CASRPDSSNQPQHF
TRBV4-1,-,TRBJ2-3,-,TGCGCCAGCAGCCTCCGGAACCCAGATACGCAGTATTTT,CASSLRNPDTQYF
TRBV14,-,TRBJ1-4,-,TGTGCCAGCAGCCAAGATCAGCGGGGCTCGGTCGAAAAACTGTTTTTT,CASSQDQRGSVEKLFF
TRBV6-5,TRBD2,TRBJ2-7,-,TGTGCCAGCAGTCCTCTAGCGGGGGGGAGCTACGAGCAGTACTTC,CASSPLAGGSYEQYF
TRBV10-2,TRBD2,TRBJ2-1,-,TGCGCCAGCAGTGTGGGGGGGGTCTACAATGAGCAGTTCTTC,CASSVGGVYNEQFF
TRBV5-5,-,TRBJ2-2,once,TGTGCCAGCAGCTTGGTAACAGGGAGGGAGCTGTTTTTT,CASSLVTGRELFF
TRBV7-6,-,TRBJ2-1,-,TGTGCCAGCAGCCAAAACAATGAGCAGTTCTTC,CASSQNNEQFF
TRBV28,TRBD1,TRBJ1-6,-,TGTGCCAGCACTCAGACAGGGGAACCCCTCCACTTT,CASTQTGEPLHF
TRBV13,TRBD1,TRBJ1-4,-,TGTGCCAGCAGCTTAGAGAGGGGGCCTCGGGGAGAAAAACTGTTTTTT,CASSLERGPRGEKLFF
TRBV5-8,-,TRBJ1-2,-,TGTGCCCGAAGGGGGGACCCCGAACGTAACTATGGCTACACCTTC,CARRGDPERNYGYTF
TRBV15,-,TRBJ2-3,-,TGTGCCACCAGCAGAGATACCGGGTACACAGATACGCAGTATTTT,CATSRDTGYTDTQYF
TRBV5-1,-,TRBJ1-2,-,TGCGCCAGCAGCTTGCAAGGGCCGGGCTATGGCTACACCTTC,CASSLQGPGYGYTF
TRBV12-5,-,TRBJ2-5,-,TGTGCTAGTGCCTCACAGGGATGGACCCAAGAGACCCAGTACTTC,CASASQGWTQETQYF
TRBV18,TRBD1,TRBJ1-2,-,TGTGCCAGCTCACCGGACAGGAGGGGCACTAACTATGGCTACACCTTC,CASSPDRRGTNYGYTF
TRBV27,TRBD1,TRBJ1-2,-,TGTGCCAGCAGTTTGGGGGGTCTGGAGGGGGCCAACTATGGCTACACCTTC,CASSLGGLEGANYGYTF
TRBV19,TRBD2,TRBJ2-5,-,TGTGCCAGTAAGACTAGCGGGCCACAAGAGACCCAGTACTTC,CASKTSGPQETQYF
TRBV4-1,-,TRBJ2-1,-,TGCGCCAGCAGCCAAACTAGTAATACCTACAATGAGCAGTTCTTC,CASSQTSNTYNEQFF
TRBV7-8,-,TRBJ1-4,-,TGTGCCAGCAGCCCACGGGCCAGGGCCGAAAAACTGTTTTTT,CASSPRARAEKLFF
TRBV5-4,TRBD1,TRBJ1-4,-,TGTGCCAGCAGCGGGACAGATCATGAAAAACTGTTTTTT,CASSGTDHEKLFF
TRBV15,TRBD2,TRBJ2-5,once,TGTGCCACCAGCAGAGTACGACTAGCGGGGAACCTCCAAGAGACCCAGTACTTC,CATSRVRLAGNLQETQYF